This T cell receptor (beta chain) appears in the sequencing data of a study of T cell responses to AZD1222 COVID-19 vaccine (dated by TCRdb to about 2021). Regarding the complete study: Because spike-specific TCR depth and breadth did not differ between the two schedules, AZD1222 recipients who got a second dose at roughly 4 weeks were pooled with those who got a second dose at roughly 12 weeks. TCR sequencing was performed for about 250 trial participants, of whom around 210 were given two doses of AZD1222 and approximately 25 were given two doses of MenACWY control vaccine. Trial participants were enrolled by age into 18-55, 56-69 and 70-plus year subgroups, with around 150, 28 and 57 TCR-sequenced participants respectively. Broad study findings and their caveats: Because no samples from the day 14 peak response were available, repertoires could be characterized only after the peak T cell response. A significant rise in spike-specific TCR breadth and depth was observed after two AZD1222 doses relative to day 0 and relative to MenACWY recipients. The 56-69-year group was small, and its depth increase did not reach significance, likely because of low power. Most participants were white British and females outnumbered males, and the authors suggested that clonal diversity may have been underestimated. The whole spike protein was spanned by vaccine-associated CD4 TCRs, and dominant responses were seen in regions 160-218 and 743-854. Reportedly, almost half of the unique spike-specific TCRs recognized epitopes lying outside the regions that are mutated in the B.1.351 and B.1.1.7 variants. Only 5 to 7 AZD1222 recipients were SARS-CoV-2 seropositive at baseline, limiting conclusions about previously exposed vaccinees.

To note about this clone: It has no known antigen specificity. Within one base of it there is no much larger clone, and no base qualities were kept.

The CDR3 regions of human TCRbeta chains were analyzed by immunosequencing. The paper's data handling went like this. Repertoire TCRs were matched against a reference library of SARS-CoV-2-specific TCRs generated with the MIRA antigen-specificity platform. Breadth was defined as the fraction of unique TCRs that were SARS-CoV-2-associated, and depth was defined as the fraction of total T cells that were SARS-CoV-2-associated. Each spike-specific TCR was assigned to its reactive spike region and to a CD4 or CD8 class using the MIRA data. Log10-transformed breadth and depth values were compared by one-way ANOVA with Sidak's multiple comparisons tests. TCRdb limited this immuneACCESS table to in-frame rearrangements with V and J called. A share of clones is missing; checked studies link under half to unresolved V genes, and the rest is unexplained. V and J calls and clone size are as listed in that table; D and trimming were resolved from the DNA. This sample lists approximately 120,000 clones; about 88% were detected once. Of the sample, about a sixth is held by the ten largest clones.

The time point tag for this specimen amounts to: baseline before first vaccination. Vaccinee samples came from UK trials COV001 and COV002, including a single-blind randomized controlled phase 2/3 trial of AZD1222 (ChAdOx1 nCoV-19) in healthy adults. For TCRbeta chain sequencing, PBMC samples from trial participants were taken at day 0 and at day 28 after the second dose. The sample in question was peripheral blood, obtained on day 0 of AZD1222 vaccination. The receptor's source is an adult in good health.

The CDR3 region reads CASSNWRGPSNQPQHF. The DNA is as follows: TGTGCCAGCAGCAATTGGCGGGGCCCTAGCAATCAGCCCCAGCATTTT. The sequence joins TRBV21-1 to TRBJ1-5. TRBV21-1 is a listed pseudogene. Including the terminal cysteine and phenylalanine, the CDR3 comprises 16 residues. The sequence is cut down to CDR3 DNA, 48 bases in frame from base 1.